Listed here are 9 T cell receptor beta chains from one sample, sequenced in a study of cytomegalovirus exposure and HLA in healthy donors. Both 60 Vbeta primers and 13 Jbeta primers went into the PCR. Generated by immunoSEQ multiplex PCR, the TCRdb table keeps only in-frame clones and is missing some. Of about 200,000 clones in the sample, approximately 85% are singletons; the top ten hold 2% to 2.5%. Sequencing used PBMCs. The receptors derive from a woman aged 50 to 60 in good health and CMV-seronegative.

This rearrangement joins TRBV4-2 to TRBJ2-7, with D possibly matching TRBD2 (6 bases). V was trimmed by 3 bases and J by 1 base, leaving 7 bases between them. CDR1 LGHNA and CDR2 YNFKEQ come from the germline V gene. The CDR3 loop spans 13 amino acids. CDR3 sequence (DNA): TGTGCCAGCAGCCAGGGACTTTCCTACGAGCAGTACTTC. Translated: CASSQGLSYEQYF.

The chain is built from TRBV18 and TRBJ2-7; tentatively, D is TRBD2 (6 bases). This CDR3 has 16 amino acids. V lost 6 bases and J lost 0, with 18 bases in between. The germline CDR1 and CDR2 sequences are KGHSH and LQKENI. The CDR3 region is CASSTIISGSSYEQYF. CDR3 nucleotides: TGTGCCAGCTCCACAATTATTAGCGGTAGCTCCTACGAGCAGTACTTC. The full variable domain, with the rest looked up from reference TRBV18 and TRBJ2-7, is NAGVMQNPRHLVRRRGQEARLRCSPMKGHSHVYWYRQLPEEGLKFMVYLQKENIIDESGMPKERFSAEFPKEGPSILRIQQVVRGDSAAYFCASSTIISGSSYEQYFGPGTRLTVT.

The CDR3 coding sequence is TGTGCCAGCAGCGTAGTATCAAGAGGAAGCACAGATACGCAGTATTTT. This gives the protein CASSVVSRGSTDTQYF. The V gene is TRBV9, the J gene TRBJ2-3; no firm D call. Trimming removed 0 bases at V and 0 bases at J, with 11 bases between. The CDR3 is 16 residues long. Germline-derived CDR1 and CDR2 are SGDLS and YYNGEE.

The rearrangement uses TRBV28 and TRBJ2-3, with D tentatively TRBD1 (5 bases). This CDR3 is 13 amino acids long. V was shortened by 3 bases and J by 4 bases, with 8 bases between the two germline ends. Germline V gene data show CDR1 as MDHEN and CDR2 as SYDVKM. The CDR3 sequence is CASSFRVPDTQYF. The DNA for the CDR3 is TGTGCCAGCAGTTTCAGGGTCCCAGATACGCAGTATTTT.

This clone appeared once. The rearrangement joins TRBV7-8 to TRBJ1-5, with 8 bases that match TRBD1. This CDR3 spans 14 amino acids. The junction had 3 bases not matched to a gene; V was cut back by 6 bases and J by 2 bases. The germline V gene encodes CDR1 SGHVS and CDR2 FQNEAQ. CDR3 residues: CASSGQGGNQPQHF. CDR3 coding DNA: TGTGCCAGCAGTGGACAGGGAGGCAATCAGCCCCAGCATTTT.

The rearrangement uses TRBV6-1 and TRBJ2-7; D may be TRBD1 (6 bases). Germline V gives CDR1 MNHNS, CDR2 SASEGT. V dropped 2 bases and J dropped 6 bases, with 20 bases sitting between them. The CDR3 has 16 amino acids. This CDR3 reads CASSETAGTRRSEQYF. The CDR3 nucleotides read TGTGCCAGCAGTGAAACTGCCGGGACAAGAAGATCCGAGCAGTACTTC.

The chain joins TRBV9 to TRBJ1-3, with 7 bases matching TRBD1. The CDR3 has 16 residues. CDR1 is SGDLS, CDR2 YYNGEE, per germline. V lost 2 bases and J lost 3; bases outside the gene matches: 8. The CDR3 region has the DNA TGTGCCAGCAGCGTCCCCACAGGGGTTGGTGGAAACACCATATATTTT. Translated, it gives CASSVPTGVGGNTIYF.

The rearrangement uses TRBV20-1 and TRBJ1-1; 9 nucleotides match TRBD1. Trimming took 5 bases from V and 11 from J; bases not matched to a gene: 3. CDR1 is DFQATT and CDR2 is SNEGSKA in the germline V gene (reference sequence). The CDR3 length is 10 residues. The DNA for the CDR3 is TGCAGTGCTCCGGACAGGGGCGCTTTCTTT. It codes for CSAPDRGAFF.

The CDR3 bases are TGCAGCGTTGACGGAGACTATCATGGGGAGACCCAGTACTTC. It yields the protein CSVDGDYHGETQYF. The V call is TRBV29-1, the J call TRBJ2-5; TRBD2 might be the D (5 bases). V lost 3 bases and J lost 5, with 16 bases in between. Germline loops: CDR1 SQVTM, CDR2 ANQGSEA. The CDR3 sequence is 14 residues long.